A selection of T cell receptor beta chains follows, all from one sample in a study of T cell responses to AZD1222 COVID-19 vaccine. Profiling relied on immunoSEQ multiplex PCR, and the TCRdb table lists in-frame clones only, not all of them. The sample consists of some 100,000 clones, roughly nine tenths of them appearing once. The sequenced sample was peripheral blood, obtained on day 0 of AZD1222 vaccination. All receptors come from an adult in good health. The CDR3 runs from the conserved cysteine through the conserved F or W. Fields, in order: clone size, J gene, D gene, V gene, CDR3 protein, CDR3 DNA. A D gene is named only where the DNA matches it firmly. Clone size is not always given. Where it is, it says once, few, many or a class for expanded clones.

clone_size: .; j_call: TRBJ1-2; d_call: .; v_call: TRBV11-3; cdr3_aa: CASSFPGGGGTTRGYTF; cdr3_nt: TGTGCCAGCAGCTTCCCGGGAGGAGGAGGAACCACCAGGGGCTACACCTTC
clone_size: once; j_call: TRBJ1-4; d_call: .; v_call: TRBV6-5; cdr3_aa: CASSRQGDNEKLFF; cdr3_nt: TGTGCCAGCAGCCGTCAGGGCGACAATGAAAAACTGTTTTTT
clone_size: .; j_call: TRBJ1-5; d_call: .; v_call: TRBV5-8; cdr3_aa: CASSLYGPNQPQHF; cdr3_nt: TGTGCCAGCAGCTTGTATGGCCCAAATCAGCCCCAGCATTTT
clone_size: .; j_call: TRBJ2-7; d_call: .; v_call: TRBV6-5; cdr3_aa: CASSYSSDRSYEQYF; cdr3_nt: TGTGCCAGCAGTTACTCGAGTGACAGGTCCTACGAGCAGTACTTC
clone_size: .; j_call: TRBJ2-7; d_call: .; v_call: TRBV19; cdr3_aa: CASSRGYEQYF; cdr3_nt: TGTGCCAGTTCGAGGGGTTACGAGCAGTACTTC
clone_size: .; j_call: TRBJ2-7; d_call: TRBD1; v_call: TRBV11-2; cdr3_aa: CASSSPGQGSYEQYF; cdr3_nt: TGTGCCAGCAGCTCCCCGGGACAGGGATCCTACGAGCAGTACTTC
clone_size: .; j_call: TRBJ2-7; d_call: .; v_call: TRBV10-2; cdr3_aa: CASLFGRTSYEQYF; cdr3_nt: TGCGCCAGCCTATTCGGCAGAACGTCCTACGAGCAGTACTTC
clone_size: .; j_call: TRBJ2-7; d_call: .; v_call: TRBV20-1; cdr3_aa: CSASTTGVSYEQYF; cdr3_nt: TGCAGTGCTAGTACTACAGGAGTTTCCTACGAGCAGTACTTC
clone_size: .; j_call: TRBJ1-5; d_call: .; v_call: TRBV30; cdr3_aa: CAWSVGGGAAPQHF; cdr3_nt: TGTGCCTGGAGTGTGGGGGGAGGGGCGGCGCCCCAGCATTTT
clone_size: once; j_call: TRBJ2-1; d_call: .; v_call: TRBV5-5; cdr3_aa: CASSFYPDSSQFF; cdr3_nt: TGTGCCAGCAGCTTTTACCCCGACAGTTCGCAGTTCTTC
clone_size: .; j_call: TRBJ1-1; d_call: TRBD1; v_call: TRBV5-1; cdr3_aa: CASRSTGGIGEAFF; cdr3_nt: TGCGCCAGCAGATCGACAGGGGGCATTGGCGAAGCTTTCTTT
clone_size: .; j_call: TRBJ1-1; d_call: TRBD1; v_call: TRBV6-5; cdr3_aa: CAAGTGVSEAFF; cdr3_nt: TGTGCTGCGGGGACAGGGGTATCTGAAGCTTTCTTT
clone_size: .; j_call: TRBJ1-5; d_call: .; v_call: TRBV3-1/TRBV3-2; cdr3_aa: CASSLRHESNQPQHF; cdr3_nt: TGTGCCAGCAGCCTGCGGCACGAAAGCAATCAGCCCCAGCATTTT
clone_size: .; j_call: TRBJ2-1; d_call: .; v_call: TRBV19; cdr3_aa: CASRRRNEQFF; cdr3_nt: TGTGCCAGTAGACGTAGGAATGAGCAGTTCTTC
clone_size: .; j_call: TRBJ2-2; d_call: TRBD2; v_call: TRBV7-2; cdr3_aa: CASSPKRGTTGELFF; cdr3_nt: TGTGCCAGCAGCCCCAAGCGGGGGACCACCGGGGAGCTGTTTTTT
clone_size: .; j_call: TRBJ2-2; d_call: TRBD2; v_call: TRBV18; cdr3_aa: CASSSRLAGSTGELFF; cdr3_nt: TGTGCCAGCTCGTCACGACTAGCGGGGAGCACCGGGGAGCTGTTTTTT
clone_size: .; j_call: TRBJ2-7; d_call: .; v_call: TRBV6-1; cdr3_aa: CASSEYGDPFEQYF; cdr3_nt: TGTGCCAGCAGTGAGTACGGGGACCCCTTCGAGCAGTACTTC
clone_size: .; j_call: TRBJ2-3; d_call: .; v_call: TRBV5-4; cdr3_aa: CASSNPRGEVYF; cdr3_nt: TGTGCCAGCAGCAACCCTAGGGGGGAAGTATATTTT
clone_size: few; j_call: TRBJ1-5; d_call: TRBD1; v_call: TRBV19; cdr3_aa: CASSAVGTGNQPQHF; cdr3_nt: TGTGCCAGTAGCGCTGTTGGGACAGGCAATCAGCCCCAGCATTTT
clone_size: .; j_call: TRBJ1-6; d_call: TRBD1; v_call: TRBV28; cdr3_aa: CASRTGTGGFNSPLHF; cdr3_nt: TGTGCCAGCAGGACCGGGACAGGGGGCTTCAATTCACCCCTCCACTTT
clone_size: .; j_call: TRBJ2-2; d_call: TRBD2; v_call: TRBV14; cdr3_aa: CASSQAGDTGELFF; cdr3_nt: TGTGCCAGCAGCCAGGCGGGGGACACCGGGGAGCTGTTTTTT
clone_size: once; j_call: TRBJ1-5; d_call: TRBD1; v_call: TRBV5-6; cdr3_aa: CASSLQGGQPQHF; cdr3_nt: TGTGCCAGCAGCTTACAGGGGGGACAGCCCCAGCATTTT
clone_size: .; j_call: TRBJ1-5; d_call: .; v_call: TRBV10-3; cdr3_aa: CAISESTGFNQPQHF; cdr3_nt: TGTGCCATCAGTGAGTCGACAGGCTTCAATCAGCCCCAGCATTTT
clone_size: .; j_call: TRBJ1-3; d_call: TRBD1; v_call: TRBV4-2; cdr3_aa: CASSQDTNTGTGGRNTIYF; cdr3_nt: TGTGCCAGCAGCCAAGACACCAACACCGGGACAGGGGGCCGAAACACCATATATTTT
clone_size: .; j_call: TRBJ1-2; d_call: TRBD1; v_call: TRBV27; cdr3_aa: CASSPGQYYGYTF; cdr3_nt: TGTGCCAGCAGTCCGGGACAGTACTATGGCTACACCTTC
clone_size: .; j_call: TRBJ1-2; d_call: TRBD1; v_call: TRBV7-2; cdr3_aa: CASSRTGTNYGYTF; cdr3_nt: TGTGCCAGCAGCCGGACAGGGACAAACTATGGCTACACCTTC
clone_size: .; j_call: TRBJ1-6; d_call: TRBD1; v_call: TRBV19; cdr3_aa: CASKTGGNSPLHF; cdr3_nt: TGTGCCAGCAAAACAGGGGGGAATTCACCCCTCCACTTT
clone_size: .; j_call: TRBJ1-3; d_call: .; v_call: TRBV4-3; cdr3_aa: CASSQDSGTGNTIYF; cdr3_nt: TGCGCCAGCAGCCAAGATTCGGGGACTGGAAACACCATATATTTT
clone_size: .; j_call: TRBJ2-7; d_call: .; v_call: TRBV5-6; cdr3_aa: CASSLAGLANSYEQYF; cdr3_nt: TGTGCCAGCAGCTTGGCGGGACTCGCCAATTCCTACGAGCAGTACTTC
clone_size: once; j_call: TRBJ1-1; d_call: .; v_call: TRBV7-9; cdr3_aa: CASGWEPATEAFF; cdr3_nt: TGTGCCAGCGGCTGGGAGCCGGCCACTGAAGCTTTCTTT
clone_size: .; j_call: TRBJ1-5; d_call: .; v_call: TRBV4-2; cdr3_aa: CASSQSRHSNQPQHF; cdr3_nt: TGTGCCAGCAGCCAAAGCCGACACAGCAATCAGCCCCAGCATTTT
clone_size: .; j_call: TRBJ2-7; d_call: TRBD1; v_call: TRBV6-1; cdr3_aa: CASSDGTDYEQYF; cdr3_nt: TGTGCCAGCAGTGACGGGACAGACTACGAGCAGTACTTC
clone_size: .; j_call: TRBJ1-5; d_call: TRBD1; v_call: TRBV7-2; cdr3_aa: CASSLGDSINQPQHF; cdr3_nt: TGTGCCAGCAGCTTAGGGGACAGCATCAATCAGCCCCAGCATTTT
clone_size: .; j_call: TRBJ1-6; d_call: .; v_call: TRBV5-4; cdr3_aa: CASSLGGIYNSPLHF; cdr3_nt: TGTGCCAGCAGCTTGGGCGGCATCTATAATTCACCCCTCCACTTT
clone_size: .; j_call: TRBJ1-2; d_call: TRBD1; v_call: TRBV4-3; cdr3_aa: CASSQADRAFYGYTF; cdr3_nt: TGCGCCAGCAGCCAAGCGGACAGGGCCTTCTATGGCTACACCTTC
clone_size: .; j_call: TRBJ1-2; d_call: .; v_call: TRBV27; cdr3_aa: CASSSWRGSNSYGYTF; cdr3_nt: TGTGCCAGCAGTAGTTGGAGGGGGTCCAATTCCTATGGCTACACCTTC
clone_size: .; j_call: TRBJ2-1; d_call: .; v_call: TRBV6-5; cdr3_aa: CASSGTSYNEQFF; cdr3_nt: TGTGCCAGCAGCGGGACTTCCTACAATGAGCAGTTCTTC
clone_size: .; j_call: TRBJ2-7; d_call: TRBD1; v_call: TRBV7-2; cdr3_aa: CASTSDRGNEQYF; cdr3_nt: TGTGCCAGCACATCGGACAGGGGAAACGAGCAGTACTTC
clone_size: .; j_call: TRBJ1-1; d_call: TRBD1; v_call: TRBV3-1/TRBV3-2; cdr3_aa: CASSTSQGTEAFF; cdr3_nt: TGTGCCAGCAGCACCTCACAGGGGACTGAAGCTTTCTTT
clone_size: few; j_call: TRBJ2-7; d_call: .; v_call: TRBV7-9; cdr3_aa: CASSLGRLPYEQYF; cdr3_nt: TGTGCCAGCAGCTTAGGAAGATTACCCTACGAGCAGTACTTC
clone_size: .; j_call: TRBJ1-2; d_call: .; v_call: TRBV7-9; cdr3_aa: CASSLLQVPNGYTF; cdr3_nt: TGTGCCAGCAGCTTACTACAGGTCCCCAATGGCTACACCTTC
clone_size: .; j_call: TRBJ2-4; d_call: .; v_call: TRBV4-2; cdr3_aa: CASSQDRDKAKNIQYF; cdr3_nt: TGTGCCAGCAGCCAAGATCGGGATAAGGCCAAAAACATTCAGTACTTC